The rows below give T cell receptor beta chains drawn from one sample of a study of blood T cell repertoires in COVID-19. Profiling relied on immunoSEQ multiplex PCR, and the TCRdb table lists in-frame clones only, not all of them. The sample holds approximately 70,000 clones, roughly 88% seen once. Sequencing was performed on peripheral blood. These receptors all stem from a man older than 75 with active or convalescent COVID-19. The CDR3 runs from the conserved cysteine through the conserved F or W. D genes are given only for firm matches. Where a row states a size, it is once, few, many or the class of an expanded clone; other rows omit it.

D: TRBD1; V: TRBV28; J: TRBJ1-2; size: .; CDR3: CASKTGLDYGYTF; DNA: TGTGCCAGCAAGACAGGGCTCGACTATGGCTACACCTTC
D: .; V: TRBV2; J: TRBJ1-2; size: .; CDR3: CASSEDWRGYTF; DNA: TGTGCCAGCAGTGAAGATTGGCGGGGCTACACCTTC
D: TRBD1; V: TRBV5-5; J: TRBJ1-3; size: few; CDR3: CASSPQGARGNTIYF; DNA: TGTGCCAGCAGCCCCCAGGGGGCAAGGGGAAACACCATATATTTT
D: TRBD2; V: TRBV6-1; J: TRBJ2-7; size: .; CDR3: CASSAGGTRLAREQYF; DNA: TGTGCCAGCAGTGCGGGGGGGACAAGGCTCGCGAGGGAGCAGTACTTC
D: .; V: TRBV6-2/TRBV6-3; J: TRBJ2-2; size: once; CDR3: CASSYGRGSAGELFF; DNA: TGTGCCAGCAGTTACGGCAGGGGTAGCGCCGGGGAGCTGTTTTTT
D: .; V: TRBV21-1; J: TRBJ1-4; size: .; CDR3: CASSKGGTGIEKLFF; DNA: TGTGCCAGCAGCAAAGGGGGGACAGGGATAGAAAAACTGTTTTTT
D: TRBD2; V: TRBV9; J: TRBJ2-1; size: .; CDR3: CASSTGTSDEQFF; DNA: TGTGCCAGCAGCACCGGGACTAGCGACGAGCAGTTCTTC
D: TRBD1; V: TRBV11-3; J: TRBJ1-1; size: few; CDR3: CASSTLTGYAFF; DNA: TGTGCCAGCAGCACCTTGACAGGGTATGCTTTCTTT
D: TRBD1; V: TRBV7-9; J: TRBJ1-6; size: .; CDR3: CASSYGTGMVKNNSPLHF; DNA: TGTGCCAGCAGCTACGGGACAGGGATGGTGAAGAATAATTCACCCCTCCACTTT
D: .; V: TRBV4-3; J: TRBJ1-2; size: .; CDR3: CASSQVGADYGYTF; DNA: TGCGCCAGCAGCCAAGTTGGTGCGGACTATGGCTACACCTTC
D: .; V: TRBV7-9; J: TRBJ1-2; size: .; CDR3: CASSLPGGNYGYTF; DNA: TGTGCCAGCAGCCTCCCGGGGGGCAACTATGGCTACACCTTC
D: .; V: TRBV11-2; J: TRBJ1-2; size: .; CDR3: CASSLGVSYNYGYTF; DNA: TGTGCCAGCAGCTTAGGTGTCAGTTATAACTATGGCTACACCTTC
D: .; V: TRBV28; J: TRBJ2-7; size: .; CDR3: CASMGDISGEQYF; DNA: TGTGCCAGCATGGGGGACATATCGGGGGAGCAGTACTTC
D: .; V: TRBV10-3; J: TRBJ1-3; size: .; CDR3: CAITPRGGGNTIYF; DNA: TGTGCCATCACACCCAGGGGCGGTGGAAACACCATATATTTT
D: TRBD1; V: TRBV27; J: TRBJ1-6; size: few; CDR3: CASSRSGQGLNSPLHF; DNA: TGTGCCAGCAGCCGATCCGGACAGGGACTTAATTCACCCCTCCACTTT
D: .; V: TRBV30; J: TRBJ2-1; size: .; CDR3: CAWSVPHFDGYNEQFF; DNA: TGTGCCTGGAGTGTACCTCACTTCGACGGGTACAATGAGCAGTTCTTC
D: .; V: TRBV7-2; J: TRBJ2-1; size: once; CDR3: CASSPRYNEQFF; DNA: TGTGCCAGCAGCCCCCGCTACAATGAGCAGTTCTTC
D: TRBD2; V: TRBV5-1; J: TRBJ2-1; size: .; CDR3: CASSFMNSGGAEEQFF; DNA: TGCGCCAGCAGCTTCATGAATAGCGGGGGGGCAGAGGAGCAGTTCTTC
D: .; V: TRBV9; J: TRBJ1-1; size: few; CDR3: CASSVVRRPNTEAFF; DNA: TGTGCCAGCAGCGTAGTTCGGAGACCGAACACTGAAGCTTTCTTT
D: .; V: TRBV6-1; J: TRBJ2-7; size: .; CDR3: CASSEEGTPLEQYF; DNA: TGTGCCAGCAGTGAAGAGGGGACTCCCTTGGAGCAGTACTTC
D: TRBD2; V: TRBV5-1; J: TRBJ2-5; size: .; CDR3: CASSLALAGVQETQYF; DNA: TGCGCCAGCAGCTTGGCCTTAGCGGGGGTCCAAGAGACCCAGTACTTC
D: .; V: TRBV5-1; J: TRBJ2-1; size: .; CDR3: CASSPVGGGGYEQFF; DNA: TGCGCCAGCAGCCCTGTGGGGGGTGGAGGTTATGAGCAGTTCTTC
D: TRBD1; V: TRBV5-8; J: TRBJ1-4; size: .; CDR3: CASSGKGAGEKLFF; DNA: TGTGCCAGCAGCGGAAAGGGGGCGGGTGAAAAACTGTTTTTT
D: .; V: TRBV15; J: TRBJ2-5; size: .; CDR3: CAPPSPGIETQYF; DNA: TGTGCCCCCCCCTCTCCGGGGATAGAGACCCAGTACTTC
D: TRBD2; V: TRBV11-2; J: TRBJ2-5; size: once; CDR3: CASSLNLAGGETQYF; DNA: TGTGCCAGCAGCTTAAACCTAGCGGGGGGAGAGACCCAGTACTTC
D: .; V: TRBV2; J: TRBJ1-6; size: .; CDR3: CASSEVSNSPLHF; DNA: TGTGCCAGCAGTGAAGTTAGTAATTCACCCCTCCACTTT
D: TRBD1; V: TRBV6-4; J: TRBJ1-2; size: .; CDR3: CASSADRGLGGYTF; DNA: TGTGCCAGCAGTGCCGACAGGGGGCTGGGTGGCTACACCTTC
D: .; V: TRBV5-5; J: TRBJ2-5; size: .; CDR3: CASSKTGRGETQYF; DNA: TGTGCCAGCAGCAAAACAGGGAGAGGAGAGACCCAGTACTTC
D: .; V: TRBV7-2; J: TRBJ2-2; size: .; CDR3: CASRFLSTGELFF; DNA: TGTGCCAGCAGGTTTCTGAGCACCGGGGAGCTGTTTTTT
D: .; V: TRBV30; J: TRBJ1-4; size: .; CDR3: CAWMQGAPNEKLFF; DNA: TGTGCCTGGATGCAGGGTGCGCCTAATGAAAAACTGTTTTTT
D: TRBD1; V: TRBV23-1; J: TRBJ2-7; size: .; CDR3: CASSLTRDRSSYEQYF; DNA: TGCGCCAGCAGTCTGACCCGGGACAGAAGCTCCTACGAGCAGTACTTC
D: .; V: TRBV7-9; J: TRBJ1-1; size: .; CDR3: CASSWDSMNTEAFF; DNA: TGTGCCAGCAGCTGGGACTCTATGAACACTGAAGCTTTCTTT
D: TRBD1; V: TRBV5-8; J: TRBJ1-2; size: few; CDR3: CASSYTGGARGYTF; DNA: TGTGCCAGCAGCTACACAGGGGGCGCGCGGGGCTACACCTTC
D: TRBD1; V: TRBV19; J: TRBJ2-7; size: few; CDR3: CASSQPGQGDHEQYF; DNA: TGTGCCAGTAGCCAACCCGGACAGGGGGACCACGAGCAGTACTTC
D: .; V: TRBV18; J: TRBJ2-2; size: .; CDR3: CASSVTAQGNTGELFF; DNA: TGTGCCAGCTCAGTCACCGCTCAGGGGAACACCGGGGAGCTGTTTTTT
D: TRBD2; V: TRBV7-2; J: TRBJ2-1; size: .; CDR3: CATRASGSYNEQFF; DNA: TGTGCCACTCGGGCTAGCGGGAGCTACAATGAGCAGTTCTTC
D: TRBD1; V: TRBV2; J: TRBJ1-4; size: .; CDR3: CASQRTGTNEKLFF; DNA: TGTGCCAGTCAAAGGACAGGAACAAATGAAAAACTGTTTTTT